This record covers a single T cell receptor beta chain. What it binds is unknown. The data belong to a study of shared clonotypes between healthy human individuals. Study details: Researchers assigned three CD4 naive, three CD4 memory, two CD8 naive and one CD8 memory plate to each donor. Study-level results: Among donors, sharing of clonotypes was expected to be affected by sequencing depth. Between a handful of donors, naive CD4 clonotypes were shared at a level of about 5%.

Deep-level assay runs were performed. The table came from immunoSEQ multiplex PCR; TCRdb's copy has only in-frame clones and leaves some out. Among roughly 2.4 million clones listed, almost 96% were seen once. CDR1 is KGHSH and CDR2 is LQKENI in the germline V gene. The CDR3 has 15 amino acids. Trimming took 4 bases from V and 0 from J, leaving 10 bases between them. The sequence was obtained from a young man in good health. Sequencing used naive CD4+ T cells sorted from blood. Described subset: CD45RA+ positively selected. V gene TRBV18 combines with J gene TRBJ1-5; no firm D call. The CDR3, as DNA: TGTGCCAGCTCACGGACCGAGAATAGCAATCAGCCCCAGCATTTT. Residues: CASSRTENSNQPQHF.